This TCR beta chain was found in a study of T cells in Graves' hyperthyroidism and ophthalmopathy. It was uncontrolled infection, other autoimmune disease, pregnancy or lactation that excluded patients. The sample, blood from the first hyperthyroidism diagnosis, precedes any ophthalmopathy symptoms. Amplification of TCR beta CDR3 regions was performed using RNA transcripts as template. The TCR CDR3 was amplified in a first-round RT-PCR using the HTBI primer set. TCRdb re-called the multiplex PCR reads with MiXCR, one entry per CDR3 protein. The table shows approximately 600,000 distinct CDR3 sequences, with 11% to 15% occurring only once. The CDR3 length is 16 residues. Germline lookup yields CDR1 SGHDT and CDR2 YYEEEE. Trimming took off 1 base at V and 2 bases at J, with 13 bases between the two ends. In this sample, this clonotype turned up many times.

The chain recombines TRBV5-6 with TRBJ1-3; no clear D gene. The receptor's source is a woman under 40 with Graves' hyperthyroidism that later progressed to Graves' ophthalmopathy. The sequenced sample consisted of blood. The CDR3 region is CASSLTWARTGNTIYF. CDR3 coding DNA: TGTGCCAGCAGCTTGACGTGGGCAAGGACTGGAAACACCATATATTTT.